These 20 T cell receptor beta chains were all obtained from the same sample, sequenced in a study of regulatory T cells in long-lasting Graves disease. The sample's time point: newly diagnosed GD, antithyroid drugs for less than 3 months. There was RNA extracted from PBMCs, and the TCR library was made from it. With iRepertoire HTBI primers and Arm-PCR of CDR3 regions, TCR beta libraries were built. One entry per CDR3 protein results from TCRdb running MiXCR on the multiplex PCR reads. The sample shows 520,000 or so distinct CDR3 sequences, around 13% of them seen only once. These data are also associated with another study on T cells in Graves' hyperthyroidism and ophthalmopathy.

The material was peripheral blood mononuclear cells (PBMCs), obtained at new diagnosis, from a patient treated with antithyroid drugs. These receptors were obtained from a woman aged 25 to 39 with Graves disease.

Ten or more counts support this clonotype. The chain joins TRBV11-2 to TRBJ2-3; 13 bases map to TRBD2. V was pared by 2 bases and J by 4 bases, with 12 bases of the junction left unmatched. The germline CDR1 and CDR2 sequences are SGHAT and FQNNGV. The CDR3 spans 19 residues. CDR3 amino acids: CASSLSRTSGSPPPDTQYF. The DNA for the CDR3 is TGTGCCAGCAGCTTATCCCGGACTAGCGGGAGCCCGCCGCCAGATACGCAGTATTTT.

In this sample, this clonotype turned up many times. The chain combines TRBV20-1 with TRBJ2-3, with a possible D match to TRBD2 (5 bases). V lost 0 bases and J 6 bases, leaving 19 bases between the germline ends. The germline V gene encodes CDR1 DFQATT and CDR2 SNEGSKA (reference sequence). The CDR3 is made up of 16 amino acids. CDR3 nucleotide sequence: TGCAGTGCTAGAGATGGGCGGGTGTATCGGAGCGATACGCAGTATTTT. As protein: CSARDGRVYRSDTQYF.

J is TRBJ1-1 and V is TRBV29-1; a possible D gene is TRBD1 (6 bases). Germline CDR1 reads SQVTM; CDR2 reads ANQGSEA. The CDR3 spans 14 residues. Trimming cost V 6 bases and J 5 bases, with 19 bases left between them. CDR3 loop: CSVAPRGKKTEAFF. The CDR3 DNA follows: TGCAGCGTAGCCCCCAGGGGAAAAAAGACTGAAGCTTTCTTT.

This clonotype was observed at least ten times. V is TRBV11-3 and J is TRBJ1-6, with D tentatively TRBD1 (6 bases). V gave up 5 bases and J gave up 13 bases, with 15 bases separating them. Looked up from germline, CDR1 is SGHNT and CDR2 is YENEEA. The CDR3 consists of 13 residues. Here the CDR3 DNA reads TGTGCCAGCAGCCAACGGGGGCTGGGGCCCCTCCACTTT. Translating gives CASSQRGLGPLHF.

This clonotype has at least ten counts. This rearrangement joins TRBV28 to TRBJ2-1, with D possibly TRBD1 on 6 matching bases. This CDR3 is built from 16 residues. CDR1 and CDR2 from the germline V gene are MDHEN and SYDVKM. The V and J ends lost 7 bases and 1 base respectively, with 17 bases between them. The CDR3 loop reads CASTLDTGWSYNEQFF. CDR3 sequence (DNA): TGTGCCAGCACCTTGGATACAGGGTGGTCCTACAATGAGCAGTTCTTC. Combining the CDR3 with reference TRBV28 and TRBJ2-1 gives the whole variable domain DVKVTQSSRYLVKRTGEKVFLECVQDMDHENMFWYRQDPGLGLRLIYFSYDVKMKEKGDIPEGYSVSREKKERFSLILESASTNQTSMYLCASTLDTGWSYNEQFFGPGTRLTVL.

The gene calls are TRBV29-1 and TRBJ2-2; 7 nucleotides agree with TRBD1. This CDR3 contains 15 residues. V gave up 7 bases and J gave up 8 bases; unmatched junction bases: 16. CDR1 and CDR2 from the germline V gene are SQVTM and ANQGSEA. The CDR3 DNA follows: TGCAGCGCCGCCACCGCTGGACAGGCTGTGGGGGAGCTGTTTTTT. Residues: CSAATAGQAVGELFF.

This clonotype appeared many times. This chain links TRBV6-2 or TRBV6-3 with TRBJ2-1, with 13 bases that match TRBD2. Germline assignment: CDR1 MNHEY and CDR2 SVGEGT. V was clipped by 7 bases and J by 9 bases; unmatched bases: 9. The CDR3 covers 15 residues. The CDR3 loop is CASNVLAGGPLEQFF. For the CDR3, the DNA is TGTGCCAGCAACGTACTAGCGGGAGGGCCGCTTGAGCAGTTCTTC.

This clonotype was seen many times. CDR3 bases: TGTGCCAGCATTCCAAAGGACGGTGGACGAGGAAACACCATATATTTT. This translates into CASIPKDGGRGNTIYF. The J gene is TRBJ1-3, the V gene TRBV2, with no clear D. This CDR3 has 16 amino acids. Germline CDR1 SNHLY, CDR2 FYNNEI. Trimming left V 7 bases short and J 4 bases short, with 20 bases between.

This clonotype was counted ten times or more. This sequence joins TRBV7-3 and TRBJ2-7; 12 nucleotides agree with TRBD2. The CDR3 covers 17 residues. CDR1 is SGHTA, CDR2 FQGTGA, per germline. V was pared by 4 bases and J by 2 bases, with 9 bases of the junction left unmatched. Written as DNA, the CDR3 is TGTGCCAGCAGCTCATCGAGGCTAGCGGGAGGGGCCTACGAGCAGTACTTC. This gives the protein CASSSSRLAGGAYEQYF.

This clonotype occurred a few times. The rearrangement joins TRBV11-3 to TRBJ2-2, with TRBD1 as a possible D gene (6 bases). In germline, CDR1 is SGHNT, CDR2 YENEEA. Trimming took off 4 bases at V and 7 bases at J, with 13 bases between the two ends. The CDR3 is 14 residues long. CDR3 loop: CASSSRQAGGELFF. In DNA, the CDR3 is TGTGCCAGCAGCTCACGACAGGCCGGCGGGGAGCTGTTTTTT.

As regards this clonotype: Since a much larger clone is just one base distant, this may be a read error. As DNA, the CDR3 is TGTGCCAGCAGCTTAGGGGAGAGCTGGGACAAGCAGTACTTC. Protein: CASSLGESWDKQYF. The rearrangement links TRBV13 to TRBJ2-7; a possible D gene is TRBD1 (6 bases). Germline lookup yields CDR1 PRHDT and CDR2 FYEKMQ (reference sequence). V was cut by 0 bases and J by 8 bases, with 14 bases left in between. The length of the CDR3 is 14 residues.

The DNA for the CDR3 is TGTGCCAGCAGTATGACAGGGGACGACAAAAACATTCAGTACTTC. It encodes CASSMTGDDKNIQYF. The chain employs TRBV6-1 and TRBJ2-4; 8 positions agree with TRBD1. Trimming at V came to 5 bases and at J to 3 bases, leaving 6 bases not matched to a gene. The CDR3 length is 15 residues. Germline CDR1 reads MNHNS; CDR2 reads SASEGT.

CDR3 region: CASRPRDSGRSGANVLTF. CDR3 coding DNA: TGTGCCAGCAGACCTCGGGACTCTGGCCGCTCTGGGGCCAACGTCCTGACTTTC. The chain combines TRBV7-9 with TRBJ2-6; D perhaps matches TRBD2 (6 bases). The CDR3 consists of 18 residues. Germline values: CDR1 SEHNR, CDR2 FQNEAQ (reference sequence). Between the trimmed V and J ends, which lost 6 bases and 0 bases, there was a span of 18 bases.

This clonotype was seen repeatedly, ten times or more. V usage is TRBV12-3 or TRBV12-4 and J usage is TRBJ2-3; no definite D call. The CDR3 totals 15 residues. Deletions cut 4 bases from V and 0 bases from J, with 11 bases between. The CDR3 DNA reads TGTGCCAGCAGTTCGACCGGTTTTAGCACAGATACGCAGTATTTT. It is translated as CASSSTGFSTDTQYF.

This clonotype was seen repeatedly, ten times or more. The rearrangement links TRBV27 to TRBJ1-2; 7 nucleotides match TRBD1. Germline V gene sequence: CDR1 MNHEY, CDR2 SMNVEV (reference sequence). The CDR3 totals 15 residues. The V segment lost 6 bases and the J segment 4 bases; nucleotides outside the gene matches: 11. This chain's CDR3 is CASRPLGQVLYGYTF. The CDR3 region has the DNA TGTGCCAGCAGGCCCCTCGGACAGGTGCTCTATGGCTACACCTTC.

This clonotype was recorded many times. The rearrangement links TRBV30 to TRBJ1-1; 8 bases are shared with TRBD1. Germline CDR1 GTSNPN, CDR2 SVGIG (reference sequence). CDR3 size: 16 residues. V was pared by 5 bases and J by 3 bases, with 14 bases of the junction left unmatched. As DNA, the CDR3 is TGTGCCTGGGCTGGGGGACAGGCCGAAGAGGACACTGAAGCTTTCTTT. Protein: CAWAGGQAEEDTEAFF.

The chain has TRBV7-2 and TRBJ1-2; D possibly corresponds to TRBD1 (5 bases). Germline CDR1 and CDR2: SGHTA and FQGNSA. This CDR3 contains 15 residues. Trimming pared 1 base from V and 4 bases from J, leaving 13 bases between. CDR3 in DNA: TGTGCCAGCAGCTTAGAACACCTCGGGGCCTATGGCTACACCTTC. Translating it yields CASSLEHLGAYGYTF.

This clonotype turned up a few times. The gene calls are TRBV29-1 and TRBJ1-2; TRBD1 matches 9 bases. The V gene end was trimmed by 7 bases and the J gene end by 4 bases; junction bases not matched to a gene: 7. The CDR3 runs 13 residues. Germline CDR1 and CDR2: SQVTM and ANQGSEA. The CDR3 reads CSAPGTGIYGYTF. DNA for the CDR3: TGCAGCGCCCCCGGGACAGGGATCTATGGCTACACCTTC.

The table lists this clonotype with many counts. CDR3: CAWSNRNQPQHF. CDR3 bases: TGTGCCTGGAGTAATCGGAATCAGCCCCAGCATTTT. This chain links TRBV30 with TRBJ1-5; D is ambiguous. Trimming shortened V by 2 bases and J by 4 bases, and 6 bases separated the two germline ends. Germline lookup yields CDR1 GTSNPN and CDR2 SVGIG (reference sequence). The CDR3 covers 12 residues.

This clonotype has ten or more counts. The chain carries TRBV5-1 and TRBJ1-2, with D hard to call. Germline assignment: CDR1 SGHRS and CDR2 YFSETQ. This CDR3 contains 14 residues. Between the trimmed V and J ends, which lost 0 bases and 6 bases, there was a span of 12 bases. Here the CDR3 reads CASSLDTATNGYTF. The CDR3 DNA is TGCGCCAGCAGCTTGGATACAGCAACGAATGGCTACACCTTC.